The 20 T cell receptor beta chains in this list originate from one sample, sequenced in a study of blood T cell repertoires in COVID-19. Profiling relied on immunoSEQ multiplex PCR, and the TCRdb table lists in-frame clones only, not all of them. Of about 120,000 clones detected, roughly 90% appear once; the ten largest clones hold around 8%. The sequencing input was peripheral blood. The receptors were gathered from a man in his 70s who had recovered from COVID-19.

The chain couples TRBV7-2 to TRBJ2-3; D unclear. V lost 4 bases and J lost 4, with 9 bases in between. The CDR3 extends over 13 amino acids. The germline V gene encodes CDR1 SGHTA and CDR2 FQGNSA. DNA for the CDR3: TGTGCCAGCAGCTCGGTTCTGCCAGATACGCAGTATTTT. Translated, it gives CASSSVLPDTQYF.

CDR3 region: CSVAGQGSYYEQYF. Here the CDR3 DNA reads TGCAGCGTTGCAGGCCAAGGCAGTTACTACGAGCAGTACTTC. The chain has TRBV29-1 and TRBJ2-7; D uncertain. The CDR3 sequence is 14 residues long. Trimming took 4 bases from V and 3 from J, leaving 16 bases between them. Germline lookup yields CDR1 SQVTM and CDR2 ANQGSEA.

The chain is built from TRBV7-8 and TRBJ2-7; 10 positions agree with TRBD2. Germline CDR1 and CDR2: SGHVS and FQNEAQ. Trimming took 1 base from V and 4 from J; bases not matched to a gene: 4. This CDR3 has 15 residues. The CDR3 bases are TGTGCCAGCAGCTTAGGACCTAGCGGGAGTTACGAGCAGTACTTC. Protein product: CASSLGPSGSYEQYF.

The J gene is TRBJ2-5, the V gene TRBV2; the D is unclear. This CDR3 is built from 13 residues. Trimming left V 5 bases short and J 3 bases short, with 10 bases between. The germline CDR1 and CDR2 sequences are SNHLY and FYNNEI. The CDR3 region is CASSRETKETQYF. CDR3 coding DNA: TGTGCCAGCAGTAGAGAGACAAAAGAGACCCAGTACTTC.

The chain links TRBV30 to TRBJ2-7; 8 bases fit TRBD1. The V gene end was trimmed by 7 bases and the J gene end by 1 base; junction bases not matched to a gene: 3. Germline values: CDR1 GTSNPN, CDR2 SVGIG (reference sequence). The CDR3 consists of 12 residues. The CDR3 coding sequence is TGTGCCTCAACAGGGGGTTCCTACGAGCAGTACTTC. This translates into CASTGGSYEQYF.

The rearrangement joins TRBV15 to TRBJ2-1; the match to TRBD1 covers 8 bases. Germline values: CDR1 LNHNV, CDR2 YYDKDF (reference sequence). Trimming at V came to 9 bases and at J to 8 bases, leaving 18 bases not matched to a gene. This CDR3 is built from 16 residues. The CDR3 DNA reads as TGTGCCACGGAAAACCGGGCTCGGACAGGGATCTATGAGCAGTTCTTC. It codes for CATENRARTGIYEQFF.

This clone was picked up one time. The chain couples TRBV27 to TRBJ1-2; TRBD1 aligns across 7 bases. J lost 8 bases, V lost 4 bases, and 10 bases had no gene match. The CDR3 sequence is 14 residues long. CDR1 and CDR2 (germline): MNHEY, SMNVEV (reference sequence). CDR3 coding DNA: TGTGCCAGCAGTTCGGACAGGAATTCGAGGGGCTACACCTTC. It is translated as CASSSDRNSRGYTF.

The chain links TRBV19 to TRBJ1-5; 8 positions agree with TRBD1. With V trimmed by 3 bases and J by 7 bases, 2 bases remained unmatched. This CDR3 is built from 13 residues. Germline V lookup: CDR1 LNHDA, CDR2 SQIVND (reference sequence). The CDR3 coding sequence is TGTGCCAGTAGTATGACAGGGGAACAGCCCCAGCATTTT. Translating it yields CASSMTGEQPQHF.

V usage is TRBV19 and J usage is TRBJ2-3; D may be TRBD2 (6 bases). This CDR3 has 16 amino acids. Per the germline V gene, CDR1 is LNHDA and CDR2 is SQIVND (reference sequence). V shed 7 bases and J shed 2 bases, with 19 bases lying between them. The CDR3 DNA reads TGTGCCAGTAAAAAAAGACTAGTGAGTTCCACAGATACGCAGTATTTT. It is translated as CASKKRLVSSTDTQYF.

The V call is TRBV2, the J call TRBJ1-1; TRBD1 might be the D (6 bases). This CDR3 has 15 amino acids. Trimming pared 3 bases from V and 4 bases from J, leaving 15 bases between. From germline, CDR1 is SNHLY and CDR2 FYNNEI. The CDR3 DNA is TGTGCCAGCAGTGATCTGGGGGCTTGGTCCACTGAAGCTTTCTTT. Amino acids: CASSDLGAWSTEAFF. The variable domain in full, with the rest retrieved from reference TRBV2 and TRBJ1-1, is EPEVTQTPSHQVTQMGQEVILRCVPISNHLYFYWYRQILGQKVEFLVSFYNNEISEKSEIFDDQFSVERPDGSNFTLKIRSTKLEDSAMYFCASSDLGAWSTEAFFGQGTRLTVV.

V is TRBV2 and J is TRBJ2-5; D uncertain. Trimming took off 6 bases at V and 1 base at J, with 18 bases between the two ends. The germline gives CDR1 SNHLY, CDR2 FYNNEI. The CDR3 is made up of 16 amino acids. CDR3 loop: CASRKRVVSVQETQYF. The CDR3 DNA reads TGTGCCAGCAGGAAACGGGTCGTCAGCGTCCAAGAGACCCAGTACTTC.

CDR3 residues: CASSYNLAGDEQFF. CDR3 DNA: TGTGCCAGCAGTTACAACCTAGCGGGAGATGAGCAGTTCTTC. The genes are TRBV6-6 and TRBJ2-1, with TRBD2 identical over 10 bases. The germline CDR1 and CDR2 sequences are MNHNY and SVGAGI (reference sequence). The CDR3 has 14 residues. V shed 2 bases, J shed 8 bases, and the junction held 3 bases outside the gene matches.

This clone was observed once. V usage is TRBV7-2 and J usage is TRBJ2-1; the D is unclear. Trimming took 4 bases from V and 2 from J, leaving 15 bases between them. The germline V gene encodes CDR1 SGHTA and CDR2 FQGNSA. The CDR3 is 16 residues long. CDR3 residues: CASSSQTTLTYNEQFF. DNA of the CDR3: TGTGCCAGCAGCTCCCAAACTACGTTGACCTACAATGAGCAGTTCTTC.

This sequence joins TRBV5-5 and TRBJ2-5; 7 bases align to TRBD2. J was trimmed by 6 bases and V by 3 bases; bases with no gene match: 8. This CDR3 comprises 14 residues. Germline CDR1 is SGHKS and CDR2 is YYEKEE (reference sequence). In DNA, the CDR3 is TGTGCCAGCAGCTCTGGACTAGTAGGAAAGACCCAGTACTTC. Translated: CASSSGLVGKTQYF.

CDR3 coding DNA: TGTGCCAGCAGCCAAGCTCACGGTTACAATGAGCAGTTCTTC. It specifies CASSQAHGYNEQFF. This chain uses TRBV3-1 (or the pseudogene TRBV3-2) with TRBJ2-1; no firm D call. The V gene lost 1 base and the J gene lost 4 bases, with 8 bases spanning the gap. The length of the CDR3 is 14 residues. Germline CDR1 LGHDT, CDR2 YNNKEL (reference sequence).

This rearrangement joins TRBV21-1 to TRBJ1-5; TRBD1, the table's D call, was not compared with the DNA. TRBV21-1 is annotated as a pseudogene. The CDR3 length is 16 residues. CDR3 DNA: TGTGCCAGCGGGACAGGGGGCCCTTTAATAAATCAGCCCCAGCATTTT. This gives the protein CASGTGGPLINQPQHF.

The V and J genes are TRBV28 and TRBJ2-5; 7 nucleotides align to TRBD1. The CDR3 totals 14 residues. V trimming: 6 bases; J trimming: 5 bases; junction bases outside the gene matches: 9. CDR1 and CDR2 (germline): MDHEN, SYDVKM. The CDR3 coding sequence is TGTGCCAGCAGCTCTCCGGACAGGCGGGAGACCCAGTACTTC. This translates into CASSSPDRRETQYF. The variable domain in full, completed from reference TRBV28 and TRBJ2-5, reads DVKVTQSSRYLVKRTGEKVFLECVQDMDHENMFWYRQDPGLGLRLIYFSYDVKMKEKGDIPEGYSVSREKKERFSLILESASTNQTSMYLCASSSPDRRETQYFGPGTRLLVL.

The chain combines TRBV7-9 with TRBJ1-1; TRBD1 might be the D (6 bases). V was clipped by 4 bases and J by 6 bases, with 12 bases between them. Germline V gives CDR1 SEHNR, CDR2 FQNEAQ (reference sequence). The CDR3 covers 13 residues. CDR3 in amino acids: CASSSGTTAEAFF. The CDR3, as DNA: TGTGCCAGCAGCTCAGGGACAACAGCTGAAGCTTTCTTT.

The chain uses TRBV19 and TRBJ2-1, with TRBD2 matching over 9 bases. This CDR3 comprises 15 residues. Germline trimming cut 3 bases from V and 5 bases from J; bases unmatched to any gene: 5. From germline, CDR1 is LNHDA and CDR2 SQIVND (reference sequence). The CDR3 loop is CASSMASGANNEQFF. In DNA, the CDR3 is TGTGCCAGTAGTATGGCTAGCGGGGCCAACAATGAGCAGTTCTTC.

V and J are TRBV9 and TRBJ2-5, with 10 bases matching TRBD2. CDR1 and CDR2 (germline): SGDLS, YYNGEE. V trimming: 0 bases; J trimming: 5 bases; junction bases outside the gene matches: 4. This CDR3 spans 15 amino acids. CDR3 loop: CASSVVTSGIETQYF. The CDR3 DNA follows: TGTGCCAGCAGCGTAGTTACTAGCGGGATCGAGACCCAGTACTTC.